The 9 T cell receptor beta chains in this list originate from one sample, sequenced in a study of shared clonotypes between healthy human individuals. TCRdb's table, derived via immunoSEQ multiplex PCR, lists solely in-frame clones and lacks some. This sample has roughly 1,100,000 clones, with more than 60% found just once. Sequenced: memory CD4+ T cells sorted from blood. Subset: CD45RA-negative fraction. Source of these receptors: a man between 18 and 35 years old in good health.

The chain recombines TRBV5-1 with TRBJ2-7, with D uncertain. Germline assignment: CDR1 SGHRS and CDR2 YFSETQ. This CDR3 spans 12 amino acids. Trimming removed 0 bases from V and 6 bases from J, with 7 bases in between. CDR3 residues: CASSLGIGEQYF. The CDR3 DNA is TGCGCCAGCAGCTTGGGTATCGGCGAGCAGTACTTC.

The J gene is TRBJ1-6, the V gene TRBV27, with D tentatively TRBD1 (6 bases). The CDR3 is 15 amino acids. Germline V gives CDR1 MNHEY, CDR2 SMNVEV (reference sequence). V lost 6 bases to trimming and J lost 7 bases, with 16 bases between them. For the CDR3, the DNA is TGTGCCAGCAGGGCTCCGACAGGAGGCAATTCACCCCTCCACTTT. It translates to CASRAPTGGNSPLHF.

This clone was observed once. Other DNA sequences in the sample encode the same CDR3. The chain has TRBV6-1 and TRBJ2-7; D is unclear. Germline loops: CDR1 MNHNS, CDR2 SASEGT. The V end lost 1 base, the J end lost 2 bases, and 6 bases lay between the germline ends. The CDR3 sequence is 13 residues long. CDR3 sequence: CASSEVGPYEQYF. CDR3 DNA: TGTGCCAGCAGTGAAGTAGGGCCCTACGAGCAGTACTTC.

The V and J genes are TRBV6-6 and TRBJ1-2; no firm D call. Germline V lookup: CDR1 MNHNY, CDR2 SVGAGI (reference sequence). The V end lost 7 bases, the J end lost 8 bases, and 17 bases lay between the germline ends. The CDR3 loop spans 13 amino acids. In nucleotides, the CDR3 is TGTGCCAGCACTTCGACCCCTTCCCGCGGCTACACCTTC. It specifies CASTSTPSRGYTF.

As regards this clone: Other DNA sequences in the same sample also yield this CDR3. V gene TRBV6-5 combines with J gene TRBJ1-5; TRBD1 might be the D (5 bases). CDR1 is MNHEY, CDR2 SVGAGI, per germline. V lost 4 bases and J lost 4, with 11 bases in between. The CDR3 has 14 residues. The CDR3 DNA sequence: TGTGCCAGCAGTTCCGGTGGGACTAATCAGCCCCAGCATTTT. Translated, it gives CASSSGGTNQPQHF.

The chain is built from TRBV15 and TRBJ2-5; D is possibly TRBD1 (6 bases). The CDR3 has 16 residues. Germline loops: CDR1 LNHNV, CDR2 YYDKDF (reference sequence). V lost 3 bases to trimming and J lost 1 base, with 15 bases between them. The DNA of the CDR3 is TGTGCCACCAGCAGCTCCAGGGGTGTCTCCCAAGAGACCCAGTACTTC. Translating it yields CATSSSRGVSQETQYF.

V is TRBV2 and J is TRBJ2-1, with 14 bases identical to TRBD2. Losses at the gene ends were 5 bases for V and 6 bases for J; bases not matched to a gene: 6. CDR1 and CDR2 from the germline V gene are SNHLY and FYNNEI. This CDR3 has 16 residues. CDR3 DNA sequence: TGTGCCAGCAGTCCGAGGGGACTAGCGGGAGCCAATGAGCAGTTCTTC. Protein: CASSPRGLAGANEQFF.

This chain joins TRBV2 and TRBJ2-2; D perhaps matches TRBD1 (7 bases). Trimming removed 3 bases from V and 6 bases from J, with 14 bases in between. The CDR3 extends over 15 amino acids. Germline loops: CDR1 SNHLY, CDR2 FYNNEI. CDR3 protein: CASSDQGGPSGELFF. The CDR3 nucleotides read TGTGCCAGCAGTGATCAGGGGGGCCCATCCGGGGAGCTGTTTTTT.

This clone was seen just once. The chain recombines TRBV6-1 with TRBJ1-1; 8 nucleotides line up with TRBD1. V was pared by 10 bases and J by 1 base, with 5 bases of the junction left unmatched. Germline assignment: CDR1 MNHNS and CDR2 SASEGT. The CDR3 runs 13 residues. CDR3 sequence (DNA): TGTGCCACCTGGGACAGGCGGAACACTGAAGCTTTCTTT. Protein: CATWDRRNTEAFF.